Presented here are 6 T cell receptor beta chains from one specimen sequenced in a study of identical twins (dated by TCRdb to about 2016). The library relied on 5' RACE. Instrument on record: Illumina HiSeq 2000. TCRdb reran the public reads through fastp at Q25 and MiXCR, keeping productive beta chains. Duplicate CDR3 protein sequences are folded into a single record with the most common DNA and genes. Across this sample there are approximately 700,000 distinct CDR3 sequences, with over 15% seen only once. Of the sample, around 12% falls within the top ten clones. The same data also went into a second study, on T cells expressing NK-cell markers.

Sequencing was performed on PBMCs. These receptor sequences come from a woman under 30 in good health.

This clonotype came up many times. One junction end disagrees with the germline gene, perhaps due to a read error. The chain uses TRBV12-3 or TRBV12-4 and TRBJ1-3; D gene unclear. The CDR3 covers 12 residues. The CDR3 region has the DNA TGTGCCAGCAGCCCCCCCGGACGGCGACTCGATTTT. Translating gives CASSPPGRRLDF.

The table lists this clonotype with a few counts. The chain has TRBV7-2 and TRBJ2-1, with D hard to call. Trimming took off 3 bases at V and 5 bases at J, with 11 bases between the two ends. The germline CDR1 and CDR2 sequences are SGHTA and FQGNSA. The CDR3 covers 14 residues. The CDR3 loop is CASSFRRRDNEQFF. CDR3 in DNA: TGTGCCAGCAGCTTCCGGAGACGGGACAATGAGCAGTTCTTC.

This clonotype was observed a handful of times. The chain carries TRBV24-1 and TRBJ2-5, with TRBD1 as a possible D gene (6 bases). Germline CDR1 KGHDR, CDR2 SFDVKD. Trimming left V 3 bases short and J 5 bases short, with 15 bases between. The CDR3 totals 15 residues. CDR3 coding DNA: TGTGCCACCAGTGATGGAGCACAGGGTATGGAGACCCAGTACTTC. This encodes CATSDGAQGMETQYF.

This chain joins TRBV4-3 and TRBJ2-3, with D perhaps assigned TRBD1 or TRBD2 (5 bases each). The V and J ends lost 0 bases and 5 bases respectively, with 15 bases between them. This CDR3 region has 16 residues. Germline CDR1 LGHNA, CDR2 YSLEER. CDR3 residues: CASSQEGDPRKDTQYF. The CDR3, as DNA: TGCGCCAGCAGCCAAGAAGGGGACCCTAGGAAAGATACGCAGTATTTT.

This clonotype has more than one count but fewer than ten. V usage is TRBV7-9 and J usage is TRBJ2-2, with 13 nucleotides matching TRBD2. V was clipped by 4 bases and J by 8 bases; unmatched bases: 7. The CDR3 sequence is 16 residues long. Germline CDR1 and CDR2: SEHNR and FQNEAQ (reference sequence). CDR3 DNA: TGTGCCAGCAGCTCGGGACTAGCGGGGACCAAGGGGGAGCTGTTTTTT. As protein: CASSSGLAGTKGELFF.

This sequence joins TRBV7-2 and TRBJ2-1, with 12 bases identical to TRBD2. This CDR3 comprises 14 residues. V lost 3 bases and J lost 12; bases outside the gene matches: 6. Germline V gene sequence: CDR1 SGHTA, CDR2 FQGNSA. The CDR3 is CASSLTSGSLGQFF. For the CDR3, the DNA is TGTGCCAGCAGCTTGACTAGCGGGAGTTTAGGGCAGTTCTTC.